This passage covers 29 T cell receptor beta chains from one sample sequenced in a study of T-cell memory formation after mild COVID-19. Using its own MiXCR run on the 5' RACE reads, TCRdb lists one record per CDR3 protein. The table shows some 280,000 distinct CDR3 sequences, with about 16% occurring only once. The specimen sequenced was PBMCs or a T cell subset sorted from them (not recorded which). These receptors originate from a young man who had mild COVID-19 (a few samples of this study predate the infection). Cell type and time point are not known.

The chain couples TRBV29-1 to TRBJ1-5; 7 bases align to TRBD1. Germline V CDR1 and CDR2: SQVTM, ANQGSEA. The length of the CDR3 is 15 residues. The V gene end was trimmed by 6 bases and the J gene end by 5 bases; junction bases not matched to a gene: 13. CDR3 nucleotides: TGCAGCGTGGCCCCCGGAGGGGGCGGGGATCAGCCCCAGCATTTT. The encoded protein is CSVAPGGGGDQPQHF. Filled out from reference TRBV29-1 and TRBJ1-5, the complete variable domain reads SAVISQKPSRDICQRGTSLTIQCQVDSQVTMMFWYRQQPGQSLTLIATANQGSEATYESGFVIDKFPISRPNLTFSTLTVSNMSPEDSSIYLCSVAPGGGGDQPQHFGDGTRLSIL.

J is TRBJ1-2 and V is TRBV27, with 8 bases that match TRBD1. The germline gives CDR1 MNHEY, CDR2 SMNVEV (reference sequence). The CDR3 loop spans 15 amino acids. V lost 4 bases, J lost 4 bases, and 8 bases stayed unmatched. The CDR3 loop reads CASSSGQAYSYGYTF. In DNA, the CDR3 is TGTGCCAGCAGTTCGGGACAGGCCTATAGCTATGGCTACACCTTC.

Only a few counts were recorded for this clonotype. This rearrangement joins TRBV6-2 or TRBV6-3 to TRBJ1-1; TRBD1 might be the D (6 bases). Per the germline V gene, CDR1 is MNHEY and CDR2 is SVGEGT. There are 13 residues in the CDR3. Trimming removed 6 bases at V and 7 bases at J, with 15 bases between. This chain's CDR3 is CASSIRGRDEAFF. The CDR3 nucleotides are TGTGCCAGCAGCATCAGGGGCAGAGATGAAGCTTTCTTT.

This chain uses TRBV2 with TRBJ2-7; D is perhaps TRBD2 (5 bases). Trimming took 4 bases from V and 3 from J, leaving 7 bases between them. Germline V CDR1 and CDR2: SNHLY, FYNNEI. The CDR3 consists of 12 residues. CDR3 sequence (DNA): TGTGCCAGCAGTGTTCGGGGCTACGAGCAGTACTTC. Amino acid sequence: CASSVRGYEQYF.

The chain employs TRBV5-6 and TRBJ1-6, with 11 nucleotides matching TRBD1. Germline CDR1 and CDR2: SGHDT and YYEEEE. This CDR3 comprises 18 residues. V lost 0 bases to trimming and J lost 7 bases; unmatched junction nucleotides: 9. The CDR3 is CASSLADRGRTGNSPLHF. CDR3 DNA sequence: TGTGCCAGCAGCTTGGCGGACAGGGGGCGTACAGGGAATTCACCCCTCCACTTT.

This clonotype has more than one count but fewer than ten. The J gene is TRBJ2-2, the V gene TRBV29-1; 10 bases are shared with TRBD2. The CDR3 spans 15 residues. The germline gives CDR1 SQVTM, CDR2 ANQGSEA. After removal of 3 bases from V and 3 bases from J, the junction contained 4 bases not matched to a gene. The chain's CDR3 is CSVDLAGAHTGELFF. Here the CDR3 DNA reads TGCAGCGTTGACCTAGCGGGGGCCCACACCGGGGAGCTGTTTTTT.

J is TRBJ1-1 and V is TRBV24-1, with 8 bases identical to TRBD1. This CDR3 contains 16 residues. With V trimmed by 5 bases and J by 0 bases, 7 bases remained unmatched. Germline CDR1 is KGHDR and CDR2 is SFDVKD. For the CDR3, the DNA is TGTGCCACCAGTGTGCCCCAGGGGGCAGTGAACACTGAAGCTTTCTTT. Its translation is CATSVPQGAVNTEAFF.

This clonotype was recorded a few times. The chain is built from TRBV7-3 and TRBJ2-1; TRBD2 matches at 7 bases. With V trimmed by 3 bases and J by 8 bases, 4 bases remained unmatched. CDR1 and CDR2 from the germline V gene are SGHTA and FQGTGA. The CDR3 is 13 amino acids. CDR3: CASSFGLGHEQFF. The CDR3 coding sequence is TGTGCCAGCAGCTTCGGACTAGGCCATGAGCAGTTCTTC.

J is TRBJ1-6 and V is TRBV6-5; TRBD1 agrees at 8 bases. The CDR3 has 15 amino acids. V was clipped by 5 bases and J by 9 bases; unmatched bases: 9. Looked up from germline, CDR1 is MNHEY and CDR2 is SVGAGI. This CDR3 reads CASSPRTGLTSPLHF. In nucleotides, the CDR3 is TGTGCCAGCAGTCCCAGGACAGGGTTGACTTCACCCCTCCACTTT.

The chain links TRBV20-1 to TRBJ1-1; perhaps TRBD1 as D (6 bases). The V gene lost 1 base and the J gene lost 0 bases, with 9 bases spanning the gap. Germline V gives CDR1 DFQATT, CDR2 SNEGSKA (reference sequence). This CDR3 comprises 14 residues. CDR3 nucleotide sequence: TGCAGTGCTAGAGGAACAGGGCTGAACACTGAAGCTTTCTTT. Its translation: CSARGTGLNTEAFF.

The CDR3 DNA reads as TGTGCCAGCAGCGTGACAGGGGGCGCGGACGAGCAGTACTTC. Translation: CASSVTGGADEQYF. V gene TRBV7-6 combines with J gene TRBJ2-7, with 10 bases matching TRBD1. Germline loops: CDR1 SGHVS, CDR2 FNYEAQ. CDR3 length: 14 residues. V was pared by 5 bases and J by 5 bases, with 6 bases of the junction left unmatched.

A few counts support this clonotype. The V gene is TRBV6-4, the J gene TRBJ2-7; no reliable D call. V lost 6 bases to trimming and J lost 3 bases, with 18 bases between them. The CDR3 contains 15 residues. Germline V gene data show CDR1 as MRHNA and CDR2 as SNTAGT. CDR3 amino acids: CASSPDPLEVYEQYF. CDR3 DNA: TGTGCCAGCAGCCCTGACCCTTTAGAGGTCTACGAGCAGTACTTC.

In this sample, this clonotype turned up a few times. The rearrangement uses TRBV7-9 and TRBJ2-5, with TRBD2 matching over 11 bases. With 2 bases clipped from V and 5 bases from J, the junction kept 10 bases outside the gene matches. Germline CDR1 is SEHNR and CDR2 is FQNEAQ (reference sequence). This CDR3 has 17 residues. CDR3 sequence reads: CASSLTPLAGEFETQYF. CDR3 nucleotides: TGTGCCAGCAGCTTAACCCCACTAGCGGGGGAGTTCGAGACCCAGTACTTC. The full variable domain, its missing parts supplied by reference TRBV7-9 and TRBJ2-5, is DTGVSQNPRHKITKRGQNVTFRCDPISEHNRLYWYRQTLGQGPEFLTYFQNEAQLEKSRLLSDRFSAERPKGSFSTLEIQRTEQGDSAMYLCASSLTPLAGEFETQYFGPGTRLLVL.

The chain combines TRBV7-9 with TRBJ2-7; 8 bases fit TRBD1. The trim removed 4 bases at V and 3 bases at J, leaving 14 bases unmatched. Per germline, CDR1 SEHNR and CDR2 FQNEAQ (reference sequence). This CDR3 spans 17 amino acids. CDR3 sequence: CASSSPYGDRGGYEQYF. The DNA of the CDR3 is TGTGCCAGCAGCTCCCCTTATGGAGACAGGGGCGGCTACGAGCAGTACTTC.

The genes are TRBV12-3 or TRBV12-4 and TRBJ2-3, with D possibly being TRBD2 (5 bases). The CDR3 loop spans 14 amino acids. V lost 4 bases to trimming and J lost 0 bases, with 8 bases between them. The CDR3 region is CASSYTGSTDTQYF. In DNA, the CDR3 is TGTGCCAGCAGTTATACGGGGAGCACAGATACGCAGTATTTT.

The chain uses TRBV4-1 and TRBJ1-5, with 7 bases that match TRBD1. V trimming: 3 bases; J trimming: 6 bases; junction bases outside the gene matches: 8. Germline V lookup: CDR1 MGHRA, CDR2 YSYEKL. The CDR3 has 15 residues. The CDR3 DNA reads TGCGCCAGCAGCCACCCAGGGGGACGTCGTCAGCCCCAGCATTTT. Translation: CASSHPGGRRQPQHF.

This clonotype has a handful of counts. The V gene is TRBV5-1, the J gene TRBJ2-5; 11 nucleotides match TRBD2. Trimming cost V 4 bases and J 3 bases; bases outside gene matches: 11. The CDR3 loop spans 17 amino acids. Germline lookup yields CDR1 SGHRS and CDR2 YFSETQ. The CDR3 is CASSASLRLAGKETQYF. For the CDR3, the DNA is TGCGCCAGCAGCGCCTCCCTCAGACTAGCGGGGAAAGAGACCCAGTACTTC.

V usage is TRBV12-3 or TRBV12-4 and J usage is TRBJ2-5, with 15 bases fitting TRBD2. Trimming cost V 3 bases and J 5 bases; bases outside gene matches: 10. The CDR3 sequence is 18 residues long. CDR3 sequence reads: CASSFPGLAGGPYETQYF. In nucleotides, the CDR3 is TGTGCCAGCAGTTTTCCCGGACTAGCGGGGGGGCCGTATGAGACCCAGTACTTC.

In this sample, this clonotype turned up many times. The chain carries TRBV7-2 and TRBJ2-1; perhaps D is TRBD1 or TRBD2 (6 bases each). Germline-derived CDR1 and CDR2 are SGHTA and FQGNSA. Trimming removed 3 bases from V and 8 bases from J, with 14 bases in between. The CDR3 runs 14 residues. CDR3 sequence (DNA): TGTGCCAGCAGCTTTTTCGGGGGCCGCGATGAGCAGTTCTTC. Protein: CASSFFGGRDEQFF.

V gene TRBV6-5 combines with J gene TRBJ1-2; 7 nucleotides match TRBD1. CDR1 and CDR2 from the germline V gene are MNHEY and SVGAGI. The CDR3 extends over 15 amino acids. V lost 0 bases, J lost 5 bases, and 6 bases stayed unmatched. As DNA, the CDR3 is TGTGCCAGCAGTTACTCCACAGGGGTAGGGTATGGCTACACCTTC. Translation gives CASSYSTGVGYGYTF.

This clonotype was counted ten times or more. The rearrangement joins TRBV29-1 to TRBJ2-6; the D is unclear. This CDR3 spans 13 amino acids. The V end was cut by 4 bases, the J end by 0 bases, with 4 bases between. Germline loops: CDR1 SQVTM, CDR2 ANQGSEA. The CDR3 protein is CSVVLSGANVLTF. The CDR3 DNA reads as TGCAGCGTTGTCCTCTCTGGGGCCAACGTCCTGACTTTC.

To note about this clonotype: At one of its ends the junction is not consistent with the germline gene, which may arise from a read error. The V gene is TRBV18, the J gene TRBJ1-2; TRBD1 matches 8 bases. The germline gives CDR1 KGHSH, CDR2 LQKENI. The CDR3 runs to 15 residues. The CDR3 nucleotides read TGTGCCAGCTCAATTCAGGGGGCGCTGGACTATGTCTACACCTTC. Protein sequence: CASSIQGALDYVYTF.

The chain is built from TRBV4-3 and TRBJ1-1; a weak D match, TRBD1 (6 bases). This CDR3 spans 15 amino acids. V lost 4 bases, J lost 5 bases, and 17 bases lay in between. Germline CDR1 reads LGHNA; CDR2 reads YSLEER. CDR3 DNA sequence: TGCGCCAGCAGCCGGGCGAGGGGCAGGGGAACTGAAGCTTTCTTT. It specifies CASSRARGRGTEAFF.

The chain links TRBV4-3 to TRBJ2-7, with TRBD1 as a possible D gene (6 bases). This CDR3 region has 15 residues. Germline loops: CDR1 LGHNA, CDR2 YSLEER. V was pared by 6 bases and J by 3 bases, with 18 bases between. In DNA form, the CDR3 reads TGCGCCAGCAGGGGTGGGGGCCCCAGGCTCTACGAGCAGTACGTC. Its protein product is CASRGGGPRLYEQYV.

The V gene is TRBV5-6, the J gene TRBJ1-1; TRBD1 matches at 7 bases. V shed 4 bases, J shed 1 base, and the junction held 19 bases outside the gene matches. Germline CDR1 and CDR2: SGHDT and YYEEEE. The CDR3 has 19 amino acids. CDR3 amino acids: CASSQRRRQGTMRNTEAFF. The CDR3 region has the DNA TGTGCCAGCAGCCAACGACGCCGACAGGGAACGATGAGGAACACTGAAGCTTTCTTT.

This chain links TRBV18 with TRBJ2-5; D is uncertain. Deletions cut 3 bases from V and 2 bases from J, with 10 bases between. The CDR3 spans 14 residues. Germline V gives CDR1 KGHSH, CDR2 LQKENI. The DNA of the CDR3 is TGTGCCAGCTCACCGTCTACCCCACAAGAGACCCAGTACTTC. Its translation: CASSPSTPQETQYF. Drawing the rest from reference TRBV18 and TRBJ2-5, the complete variable domain is NAGVMQNPRHLVRRRGQEARLRCSPMKGHSHVYWYRQLPEEGLKFMVYLQKENIIDESGMPKERFSAEFPKEGPSILRIQQVVRGDSAAYFCASSPSTPQETQYFGPGTRLLVL.

This clonotype was counted between two and nine times. The chain links TRBV20-1 to TRBJ2-7; possibly TRBD1 or TRBD2 for D (5 bases each). Trimming stripped 5 bases from V and 0 bases from J, with 11 bases between. This CDR3 is built from 13 residues. Germline CDR1 reads DFQATT; CDR2 reads SNEGSKA (reference sequence). The CDR3 reads CSAPGPFSYEQYF. The CDR3 DNA sequence: TGCAGTGCTCCGGGACCATTCTCCTACGAGCAGTACTTC.

The rearrangement joins TRBV12-3 or TRBV12-4 to TRBJ1-4; unclear D gene. This CDR3 has 18 residues. Trimming stripped 2 bases from V and 3 bases from J, with 19 bases between. The CDR3: CASSLRRGEFLSNEKLFF. The DNA for the CDR3 is TGTGCCAGCAGTTTAAGGCGCGGGGAGTTTTTGTCTAATGAAAAACTGTTTTTT.

This clonotype was recorded at least ten times. The chain carries TRBV3-1 and TRBJ1-4; D is uncertain. Germline values: CDR1 LGHDT, CDR2 YNNKEL (reference sequence). The V end lost 1 base, the J end lost 6 bases, and 3 bases lay between the germline ends. This CDR3 region has 12 residues. The CDR3 here is CASSQVYEKLFF. CDR3 in DNA: TGTGCCAGCAGCCAAGTTTATGAAAAACTGTTTTTT.